This T cell receptor (beta chain) was identified in a study of blood T cells in healthy people across ages. The donors, all healthy, were Caucasians living in Russia, aged about 6 to 95. The authors ran a second PCR of about 6 to 11 cycles using a sample-barcoded 5' primer and a J-beta primer mix. TCRdb ran MiXCR on the 5' RACE reads and lists one entry per CDR3 protein. The sample includes about 650,000 distinct CDR3 sequences, 52% of them seen just once. This clonotype has a count of ten or more. This CDR3 region has 15 residues. Looked up from germline, CDR1 is SGHRS and CDR2 is YFSETQ. V was shortened by 4 bases and J by 2 bases, with 13 bases between the two germline ends.

The genes are TRBV5-1 and TRBJ2-1; D possibly corresponds to TRBD2 (5 bases). The sequence came from a woman aged 80 or older in good health. Input material: blood. CDR3 DNA: TGCGCCAGCAGCACTGACCGGACTGCCTACAATGAGCAGTTCTTC. Translating gives CASSTDRTAYNEQFF.